These 26 T cell receptor beta chains were all obtained from the same sample, sequenced in a study of T cell responses to AZD1222 COVID-19 vaccine. The table came from immunoSEQ multiplex PCR; TCRdb's copy has only in-frame clones and leaves some out. The sample holds roughly 110,000 clones, roughly 91% seen once. The sample was peripheral blood, taken 28 days after the second AZD1222 dose. All receptors come from an adult who received the AZD1222 COVID-19 vaccine.

The chain is built from TRBV5-1 and TRBJ2-5; the D is unclear. Germline V CDR1 and CDR2: SGHRS, YFSETQ. The CDR3 consists of 11 residues. The V and J ends lost 0 bases and 8 bases respectively, with 5 bases between them. This chain's CDR3 is CASSLELTQYF. CDR3 coding DNA: TGCGCCAGCAGCTTGGAGCTTACCCAGTACTTC. Supplemented by reference TRBV5-1 and TRBJ2-5, the full variable domain reads KAGVTQTPRYLIKTRGQQVTLSCSPISGHRSVSWYQQTPGQGLQFLFEYFSETQRNKGNFPGRFSGRQFSNSRSEMNVSTLELGDSALYLCASSLELTQYFGPGTRLLVL.

V usage is TRBV18 and J usage is TRBJ1-1, with D unresolved. Germline V gives CDR1 KGHSH, CDR2 LQKENI. The CDR3 runs 14 residues. Trimming stripped 2 bases from V and 1 base from J, with 8 bases between. CDR3 sequence reads: CASSPAAKNTEAFF. Written as DNA, the CDR3 is TGTGCCAGCTCACCAGCAGCGAAGAACACTGAAGCTTTCTTT.

V is TRBV6-5 and J is TRBJ2-5, with D possibly called TRBD1 or TRBD2 (6 bases each). Trimming took off 8 bases at V and 2 bases at J, with 18 bases between the two ends. Per germline, CDR1 MNHEY and CDR2 SVGAGI. The CDR3 sequence is 15 residues long. CDR3 residues: CASCRFQGRQETQYF. CDR3 bases: TGTGCCAGCTGTCGCTTCCAGGGGAGGCAAGAGACCCAGTACTTC.

V gene TRBV27 combines with J gene TRBJ2-7; 7 positions agree with TRBD2. The CDR3 runs to 14 residues. The trim removed 11 bases at V and 2 bases at J, leaving 12 bases unmatched. The V gene's germline CDR1 is MNHEY and CDR2 SMNVEV (reference sequence). The CDR3 DNA is TGTGCCGCACGACGGAGCGGGGCGGCCTACGAGCAGTACTTC. This translates into CAARRSGAAYEQYF.

V and J are TRBV5-4 and TRBJ1-5; D ambiguous. Trimming shortened V by 0 bases and J by 3 bases, and 10 bases separated the two germline ends. The CDR3 sequence is 15 residues long. The V gene's germline CDR1 is SGHNT and CDR2 YYREEE (reference sequence). Here the CDR3 DNA reads TGTGCCAGCAGCTTGGACGGAACCCCCAATCAGCCCCAGCATTTT. Protein product: CASSLDGTPNQPQHF.

The chain links TRBV6-5 to TRBJ2-7; 8 bases are a match to TRBD2. Per germline, CDR1 MNHEY and CDR2 SVGAGI. V was clipped by 2 bases and J by 2 bases; unmatched bases: 2. This CDR3 has 14 residues. The CDR3 spells CASSYREGAYEQYF. CDR3 in DNA: TGTGCCAGCAGTTACCGGGAGGGGGCCTACGAGCAGTACTTC.

The V and J genes are TRBV5-1 and TRBJ2-5; D uncertain. Germline V gene lookup returns CDR1 SGHRS and CDR2 YFSETQ. This CDR3 has 11 residues. V lost 3 bases and J lost 8, with 8 bases in between. CDR3 DNA sequence: TGCGCCAGCAGCTCCCCAGGAACCCAGTACTTC. This translates into CASSSPGTQYF.

This clone was detected only once. V and J are TRBV30 and TRBJ2-1; perhaps TRBD2 as D (6 bases). From germline, CDR1 is GTSNPN and CDR2 SVGIG (reference sequence). There are 12 residues in the CDR3. Trimming left V 3 bases short and J 7 bases short, with 10 bases between. This CDR3 is CAWSASGNEQFF. Written as DNA, the CDR3 is TGTGCCTGGAGCGCCAGCGGGAATGAGCAGTTCTTC.

The chain has TRBV9 and TRBJ2-3; 8 bases are shared with TRBD2. Trimming at V came to 3 bases and at J to 6 bases, leaving 6 bases not matched to a gene. The CDR3 is 14 residues long. Germline values: CDR1 SGDLS, CDR2 YYNGEE. Here the CDR3 reads CASSGGLASDTQYF. Here the CDR3 DNA reads TGTGCCAGCAGCGGTGGACTAGCATCCGATACGCAGTATTTT.

This clone was found a few times. The chain carries TRBV7-9 and TRBJ1-1, with 7 bases fitting TRBD1. This CDR3 is built from 15 residues. The junction had 8 bases not matched to a gene; V was cut back by 7 bases and J by 0 bases. Germline assignment: CDR1 SEHNR and CDR2 FQNEAQ (reference sequence). CDR3 sequence: CASTETGLMNTEAFF. The CDR3 DNA follows: TGTGCCAGCACGGAGACAGGGCTAATGAACACTGAAGCTTTCTTT.

This sequence joins TRBV4-3 and TRBJ2-1; 10 nucleotides align to TRBD2. The CDR3 extends over 16 amino acids. The germline V gene encodes CDR1 LGHNA and CDR2 YSLEER. Trimming at V came to 1 base and at J to 6 bases, leaving 6 bases not matched to a gene. In nucleotides, the CDR3 is TGCGCCAGCAGCCAAGTTATAGCGGGGGGAACCAATGAGCAGTTCTTC. Encoded protein: CASSQVIAGGTNEQFF.

The chain is built from TRBV7-2 and TRBJ2-1; TRBD2 matches at 11 bases. This CDR3 spans 13 amino acids. CDR1 is SGHTA, CDR2 FQGNSA, per germline. The ends lost 1 base at V and 12 bases at J; junction bases unmatched: 2. CDR3 DNA sequence: TGTGCCAGCAGCTTAGACCTAGCGGGGGGGCAGTTCTTC. Its protein product is CASSLDLAGGQFF.

The J gene is TRBJ2-7, the V gene TRBV7-2, with 7 bases lining up with TRBD1. The ends lost 5 bases at V and 1 base at J; junction bases unmatched: 5. The CDR3 totals 14 residues. Per the germline V gene, CDR1 is SGHTA and CDR2 is FQGNSA. CDR3 region: CASSTRQGSYEQYF. The CDR3 region has the DNA TGTGCCAGCAGCACCCGACAGGGATCCTACGAGCAGTACTTC.

This clone has a handful of counts. This chain links TRBV10-3 with TRBJ2-1; perhaps TRBD1 as D (6 bases). Trimming removed 4 bases at V and 12 bases at J, with 25 bases between. CDR3 length: 16 residues. CDR1 is ENHRY, CDR2 SYGVKD, per germline. The chain's CDR3 is CAISVHRIPHREGQFF. The CDR3 nucleotides are TGTGCCATCAGTGTCCACCGGATTCCTCACAGGGAAGGGCAGTTCTTC.

The chain joins TRBV7-2 to TRBJ2-3, with D hard to call. Trimming shortened V by 5 bases and J by 10 bases, and 10 bases separated the two germline ends. The germline gives CDR1 SGHTA, CDR2 FQGNSA. The CDR3 extends over 11 amino acids. The CDR3 loop reads CASSPRTPQYF. Here the CDR3 DNA reads TGTGCCAGCAGCCCGCGGACCCCGCAGTATTTT.

The rearrangement uses TRBV9 and TRBJ1-3; a weak D match, TRBD1 (6 bases). The CDR3 covers 15 residues. With 6 bases removed from V and 1 base from J, the gap between germline ends came to 14 bases. Germline V CDR1 and CDR2: SGDLS, YYNGEE. The CDR3 DNA reads TGTGCCAGCAACCCCGGGGGGCCGTCTGGAAACACCATATATTTT. Residues: CASNPGGPSGNTIYF.

The V gene is TRBV20-1, the J gene TRBJ2-7; 12 nucleotides match TRBD1. Losses at the gene ends were 3 bases for V and 6 bases for J; bases not matched to a gene: 6. Per germline, CDR1 DFQATT and CDR2 SNEGSKA (reference sequence). The CDR3 loop spans 14 amino acids. The CDR3 sequence: CSASLGQGAVEQYF. As DNA, the CDR3 is TGCAGTGCTAGTTTGGGACAGGGGGCGGTCGAGCAGTACTTC.

This chain joins TRBV7-9 and TRBJ2-2; a possible D gene is TRBD1 (5 bases). CDR1 SEHNR and CDR2 FQNEAQ come from the germline V gene (reference sequence). CDR3 length: 16 residues. The V end lost 1 base, the J end lost 4 bases, and 13 bases lay between the germline ends. CDR3 sequence reads: CASSLGSGFFTGELFF. In DNA form, the CDR3 reads TGTGCCAGCAGCTTAGGATCAGGGTTTTTCACCGGGGAGCTGTTTTTT.

In DNA form, the CDR3 reads TGTGCCAGCAGTTACGACAGGGGGAATTCACCCCTCCACTTT. This encodes CASSYDRGNSPLHF. This chain joins TRBV6-5 and TRBJ1-6; 9 positions match TRBD1. J was trimmed by 7 bases and V by 2 bases; bases with no gene match: 0. Germline values: CDR1 MNHEY, CDR2 SVGAGI. The CDR3 consists of 14 residues.

The V and J genes are TRBV11-2 and TRBJ2-7; 8 bases agree with TRBD1. Unmatched junction bases numbered 14, after V lost 5 bases and J lost 5 bases. CDR1 is SGHAT and CDR2 is FQNNGV in the germline V gene. This CDR3 has 16 residues. CDR3: CASSEGQAPTLDEQYF. The CDR3 DNA sequence: TGTGCCAGCAGCGAGGGACAGGCGCCCACTCTCGACGAGCAGTACTTC.

The chain couples TRBV30 to TRBJ2-3; 7 bases line up with TRBD2. After removal of 2 bases from V and 2 bases from J, the junction contained 13 bases not matched to a gene. There are 17 residues in the CDR3. Germline V gives CDR1 GTSNPN, CDR2 SVGIG (reference sequence). The CDR3 protein is CAWSIDRDYQSTDTQYF. The DNA of the CDR3 is TGTGCCTGGAGTATAGACCGGGACTATCAGTCCACAGATACGCAGTATTTT.

The chain couples TRBV9 to TRBJ1-3; no clear D. In germline, CDR1 is SGDLS, CDR2 YYNGEE. The CDR3 is 14 residues long. V lost 3 bases, J lost 4 bases, and 11 bases lay in between. CDR3 region: CASSAPGYGNTIYF. The CDR3 bases are TGTGCCAGCAGCGCCCCGGGCTACGGAAACACCATATATTTT.

The chain combines TRBV6-5 with TRBJ1-6; D is ambiguous. Trimming removed 6 bases at V and 7 bases at J, with 16 bases between. The CDR3 covers 15 residues. CDR1 is MNHEY and CDR2 is SVGAGI in the germline V gene. The DNA for the CDR3 is TGTGCCAGCAGCTCGGCCGGAGGACGGAATTCACCCCTCCACTTT. Translated: CASSSAGGRNSPLHF.

This chain uses TRBV12-5 with TRBJ2-7; no clear D gene. Trimming removed 4 bases at V and 3 bases at J, with 4 bases between. Germline loops: CDR1 LGHNT, CDR2 FRNRAP. This CDR3 is 11 amino acids long. The CDR3, as DNA: TGTGCTAGTGGTTCAGGCTACGAGCAGTACTTC. As protein: CASGSGYEQYF.

This chain uses TRBV24-1 with TRBJ2-2, with 9 bases lining up with TRBD1. V was clipped by 3 bases and J by 8 bases; unmatched bases: 9. CDR1 is KGHDR and CDR2 is SFDVKD in the germline V gene. CDR3 size: 16 residues. The CDR3 nucleotides are TGTGCCACCAGTGATCCCGGGACAGGGTTATCTGGGGAGCTGTTTTTT. It translates to CATSDPGTGLSGELFF.

A note on this clone: An end of the junction does not agree with germline; a read error may underlie this. The chain is built from TRBV6-6 and TRBJ2-7, with 7 bases identical to TRBD2. CDR3 size: 16 residues. Germline loops: CDR1 MNHNY, CDR2 SVGAGI (reference sequence). The CDR3 sequence: CASRLSGTTSSSEQYF. The CDR3 DNA sequence: TGTGCCAGCAGGCTCAGCGGGACTACCTCTTCCTCCGAGCAGTACTTC.